This TCR beta chain was sequenced for a study of PD-1 blockade in classical Hodgkin lymphoma. Study-wide results and caveats: Diversity similar to that of newly diagnosed patients was seen at baseline in complete responders. Compared with baseline, CD4+ but not CD8+ TCR diversity had risen significantly by C4D1.

Germline V lookup: CDR1 LNHDA, CDR2 SQIVND (reference sequence). This CDR3 comprises 14 residues. V gave up 0 bases and J gave up 7 bases, with 12 bases separating them. Some clones are missing from TCRdb's copy, which holds only in-frame ones; the method was immunoSEQ multiplex PCR. There are 43,000 or so clones in the sample; about three quarters occur only once, and over 35% lies in the top ten. This clone showed up just once. Antigen specificity is unknown. The time point is: cycle 4 day 1 (C4D1), after 6 weeks of nivolumab. Brentuximab vedotin exposure varied, and every patient relapsed after autologous stem cell transplantation.

Sequenced here: peripheral blood mononuclear cells (PBMCs), sampled before the fourth cycle of nivolumab. The sequence derives from a human donor with classical Hodgkin lymphoma. V usage is TRBV19 and J usage is TRBJ1-1; no clear D. The CDR3 DNA reads TGTGCCAGTAGTATAGACCCAATTTATAGTGAAGCTTTCTTT. Its translation is CASSIDPIYSEAFF. Supplemented by reference TRBV19 and TRBJ1-1, the full variable domain reads DGGITQSPKYLFRKEGQNVTLSCEQNLNHDAMYWYRQDPGQGLRLIYYSQIVNDFQKGDIAEGYSVSREKKESFPLTVTSAQKNPTAFYLCASSIDPIYSEAFFGQGTRLTVV.